Given below is one T cell receptor beta chain in context. The antigen is undetermined. This sample was taken from a study of beta chain features in type 1 diabetes. The investigators reverse transcribed all of the isolated RNA, so they sequenced expressed TCRB transcripts. Data came from immunoSEQ multiplex PCR; TCRdb stores just in-frame clones and leaves some out. This sample has around 310,000 clones, with roughly 14% found just once. Trimming shortened V by 3 bases and J by 8 bases, and 10 bases separated the two germline ends. The germline gives CDR1 SGHAT, CDR2 FQNNGV. This CDR3 contains 13 residues. Whole-study findings and limits: All four CD4+ subsets from Type 1 diabetes patients carried moderately but significantly shorter TCRB CDR3s. Within patients, naive, central memory and Treg TCRB repertoires seemed more similar than within healthy donors.

The sequenced sample consisted of naive CD4+ T cells from blood. This chain connects TRBV11-2 to TRBJ1-4; the D is unclear. The receptor comes from a woman under 30 with type 1 diabetes. CDR3 bases: TGTGCCAGCAGCTTCGGGTCTAGCGAAAAACTGTTTTTT. Residues: CASSFGSSEKLFF.